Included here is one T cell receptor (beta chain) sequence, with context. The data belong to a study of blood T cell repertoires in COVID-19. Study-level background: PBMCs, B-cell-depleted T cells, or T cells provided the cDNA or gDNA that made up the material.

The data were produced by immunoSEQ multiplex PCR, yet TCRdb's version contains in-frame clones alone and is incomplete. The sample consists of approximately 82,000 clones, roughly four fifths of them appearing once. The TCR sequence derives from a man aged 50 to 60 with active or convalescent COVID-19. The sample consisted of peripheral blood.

CDR3 loop: CASSLSQSNTEAFF. Written as DNA, the CDR3 is TGTGCCAGCAGCTTATCCCAATCGAACACTGAAGCTTTCTTT. This chain uses TRBV7-9 with TRBJ1-1, with D unresolved. Between the trimmed V and J ends, which lost 2 bases and 1 base, there was a span of 8 bases. The germline gives CDR1 SEHNR, CDR2 FQNEAQ (reference sequence). CDR3 length: 14 amino acids. The complete variable domain, with remaining parts taken from reference TRBV7-9 and TRBJ1-1, reads DTGVSQNPRHKITKRGQNVTFRCDPISEHNRLYWYRQTLGQGPEFLTYFQNEAQLEKSRLLSDRFSAERPKGSFSTLEIQRTEQGDSAMYLCASSLSQSNTEAFFGQGTRLTVV.